The clone carrying this T cell receptor (beta chain) showed up just a few times. Its antigen remains unknown. This entry is derived from a study of OX40 agonist ivuxolimab in advanced cancers. The method was immunoSEQ multiplex PCR; TCRdb's version includes in-frame clones alone and lacks a portion of them. This sample has tens of thousands of clones, with more than 75% found just once. Study observations and caveats: At 0.1 to 3.0 mg/kg and by week 6, clonal expansion occurred in CD4+ and CD8+ blood T cells. Still undetermined is the antigen specificity of the expanded peripheral T cells. The mean number of expanded clones was higher in CD8+ T cells than in CD4+.

The CDR3 has 12 residues. V was clipped by 2 bases and J by 2 bases, with 4 bases between them. CDR1 is SEHNR, CDR2 FQNEAQ, per germline (reference sequence). This specimen was CD4+ or CD8+ T cells sorted from blood, taken in a trial of the OX40 agonist ivuxolimab. This clonotype was obtained from an adult with an advanced solid tumor such as melanoma, head and neck, liver or kidney cancer. The genes are TRBV7-9 and TRBJ2-7; D gene unclear. Here the CDR3 DNA reads TGTGCCAGCAGCTTACCAGCCTACGAGCAGTACTTC. This sequence encodes CASSLPAYEQYF.